The subject of this entry is one T cell receptor (beta chain). The antigen is undetermined. The sample is drawn from a study of identical twins. Study-wide findings and caveats: With abundant cord blood beta clonotypes, insertions were fewer; memory repertoires showed no such pattern.

Each cDNA held unique molecular identifiers, and template switching gave it a universal primer site. TCRdb ran MiXCR on the 5' RACE reads and lists one entry per CDR3 protein. The sample shows approximately 470,000 distinct CDR3 sequences, 14% of them seen only once. There were only healthy Caucasians among the donors. This CDR3 has 16 amino acids. With V trimmed by 4 bases and J by 0 bases, 5 bases remained unmatched. Germline V lookup: CDR1 SGHRS, CDR2 YFSETQ. The same data also contributed to another study, on yellow fever vaccine responses in identical twins. According to that study: Reported findings indicate that twins' vaccine T cell responses seemed partially convergent, partially personalized.

The chain is built from TRBV5-1 and TRBJ2-3, with 10 bases matching TRBD1. This clonotype was obtained from a woman aged 18-29 years in good health. Sequencing input: CD4+ T cells sorted from blood. The chain's CDR3 is CASSRGQGQSTDTQYF. In DNA form, the CDR3 reads TGCGCCAGCAGCCGGGGACAGGGGCAAAGCACAGATACGCAGTATTTT.